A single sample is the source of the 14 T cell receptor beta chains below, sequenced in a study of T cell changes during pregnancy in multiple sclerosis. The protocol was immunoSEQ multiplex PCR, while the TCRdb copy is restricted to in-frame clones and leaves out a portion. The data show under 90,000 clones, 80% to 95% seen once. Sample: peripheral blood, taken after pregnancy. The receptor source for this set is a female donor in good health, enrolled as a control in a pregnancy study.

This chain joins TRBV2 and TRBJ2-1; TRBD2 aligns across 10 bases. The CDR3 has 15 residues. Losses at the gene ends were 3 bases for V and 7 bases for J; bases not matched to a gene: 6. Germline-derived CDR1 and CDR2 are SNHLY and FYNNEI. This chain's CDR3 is CASSDFSGGWNEQFF. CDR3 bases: TGTGCCAGCAGTGATTTTAGCGGGGGGTGGAATGAGCAGTTCTTC.

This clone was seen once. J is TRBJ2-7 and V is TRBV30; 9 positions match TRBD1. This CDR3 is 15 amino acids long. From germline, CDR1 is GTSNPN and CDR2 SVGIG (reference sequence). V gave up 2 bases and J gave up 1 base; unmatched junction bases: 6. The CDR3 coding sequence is TGTGCCTGGAGTAGAGGGACAGGGCAATCCTACGAGCAGTACTTC. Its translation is CAWSRGTGQSYEQYF.

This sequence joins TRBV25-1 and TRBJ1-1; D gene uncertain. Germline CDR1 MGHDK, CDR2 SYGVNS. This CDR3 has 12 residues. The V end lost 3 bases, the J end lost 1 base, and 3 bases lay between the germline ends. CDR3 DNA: TGTGCCAGCAGTGACAAGAACACTGAAGCTTTCTTT. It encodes CASSDKNTEAFF.

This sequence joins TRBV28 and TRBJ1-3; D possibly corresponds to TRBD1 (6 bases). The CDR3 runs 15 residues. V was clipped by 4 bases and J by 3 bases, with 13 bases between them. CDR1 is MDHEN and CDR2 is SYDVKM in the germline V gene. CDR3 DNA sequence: TGTGCCAGCAGTTCCCCAGCAGGGGATGGAAACACCATATATTTT. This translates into CASSSPAGDGNTIYF.

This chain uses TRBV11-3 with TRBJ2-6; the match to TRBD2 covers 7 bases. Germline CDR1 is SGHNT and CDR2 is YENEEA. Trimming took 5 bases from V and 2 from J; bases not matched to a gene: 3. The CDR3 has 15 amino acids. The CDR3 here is CASSLSGPGANVLTF. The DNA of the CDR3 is TGTGCCAGCAGCCTTAGCGGGCCTGGGGCCAACGTCCTGACTTTC.

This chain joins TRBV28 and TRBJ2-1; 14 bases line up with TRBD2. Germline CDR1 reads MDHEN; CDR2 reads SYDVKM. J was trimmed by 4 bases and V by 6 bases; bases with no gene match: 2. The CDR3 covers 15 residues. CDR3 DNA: TGTGCCAGCAGCGGGACTAGCGGGAGTTACAATGAGCAGTTCTTC. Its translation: CASSGTSGSYNEQFF. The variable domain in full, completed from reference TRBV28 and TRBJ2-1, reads DVKVTQSSRYLVKRTGEKVFLECVQDMDHENMFWYRQDPGLGLRLIYFSYDVKMKEKGDIPEGYSVSREKKERFSLILESASTNQTSMYLCASSGTSGSYNEQFFGPGTRLTVL.

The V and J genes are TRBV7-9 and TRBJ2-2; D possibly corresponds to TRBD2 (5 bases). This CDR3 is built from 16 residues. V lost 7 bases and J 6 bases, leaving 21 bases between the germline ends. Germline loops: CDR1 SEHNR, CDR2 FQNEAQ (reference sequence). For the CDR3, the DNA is TGTGCCAGCACGCCACTGCGGTTAGGAGGATCCGGGGAGCTGTTTTTT. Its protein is CASTPLRLGGSGELFF.

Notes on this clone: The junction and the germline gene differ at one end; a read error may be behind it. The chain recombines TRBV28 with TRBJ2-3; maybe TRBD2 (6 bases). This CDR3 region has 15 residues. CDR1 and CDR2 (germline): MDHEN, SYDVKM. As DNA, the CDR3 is TGTGCCAGCAGTTTCTCGGACTACTCCACAAATACGCAGTATTTT. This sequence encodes CASSFSDYSTNTQYF.

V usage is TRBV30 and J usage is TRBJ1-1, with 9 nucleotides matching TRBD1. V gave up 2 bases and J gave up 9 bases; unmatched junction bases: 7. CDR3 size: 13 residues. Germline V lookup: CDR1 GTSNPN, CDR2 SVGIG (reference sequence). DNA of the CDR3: TGTGCCTGGAGTACAGCGACAGGGGGAAAAGCTTTCTTT. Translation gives CAWSTATGGKAFF.

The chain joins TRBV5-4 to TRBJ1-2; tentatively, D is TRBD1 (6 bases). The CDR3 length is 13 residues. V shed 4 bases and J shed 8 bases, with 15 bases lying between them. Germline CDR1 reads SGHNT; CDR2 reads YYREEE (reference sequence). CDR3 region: CASSPEDRIGYTF. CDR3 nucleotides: TGTGCCAGCAGCCCCGAAGACAGGATAGGCTACACCTTC.

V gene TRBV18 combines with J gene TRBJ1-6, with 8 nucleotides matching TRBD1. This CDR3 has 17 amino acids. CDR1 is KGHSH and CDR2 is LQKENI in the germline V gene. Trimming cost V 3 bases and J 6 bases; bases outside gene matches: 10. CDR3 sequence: CASSPIGTGDSNSPLHF. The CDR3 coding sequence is TGTGCCAGCTCACCGATCGGGACAGGAGATAGTAATTCACCCCTCCACTTT. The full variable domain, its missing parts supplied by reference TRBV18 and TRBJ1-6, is NAGVMQNPRHLVRRRGQEARLRCSPMKGHSHVYWYRQLPEEGLKFMVYLQKENIIDESGMPKERFSAEFPKEGPSILRIQQVVRGDSAAYFCASSPIGTGDSNSPLHFGNGTRLTVT.

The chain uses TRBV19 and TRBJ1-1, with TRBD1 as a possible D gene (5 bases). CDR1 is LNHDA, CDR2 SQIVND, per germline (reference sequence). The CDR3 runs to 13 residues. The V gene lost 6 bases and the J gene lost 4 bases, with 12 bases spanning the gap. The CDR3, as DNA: TGTGCCAGTAGGCTAACTCAGGGCACTGAAGCTTTCTTT. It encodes CASRLTQGTEAFF.

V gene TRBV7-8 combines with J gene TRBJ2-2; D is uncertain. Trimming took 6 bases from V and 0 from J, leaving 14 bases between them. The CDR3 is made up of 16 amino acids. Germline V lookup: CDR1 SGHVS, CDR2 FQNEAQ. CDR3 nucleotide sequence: TGTGCCAGCAGGGCCGCATCGTTCGCGAACACCGGGGAGCTGTTTTTT. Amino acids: CASRAASFANTGELFF.

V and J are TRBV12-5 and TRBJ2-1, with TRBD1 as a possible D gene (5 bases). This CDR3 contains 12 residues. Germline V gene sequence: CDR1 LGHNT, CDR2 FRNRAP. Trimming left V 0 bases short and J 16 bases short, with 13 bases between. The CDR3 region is CASGLVQGVVFF. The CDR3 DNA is TGTGCTAGTGGTTTGGTACAAGGGGTCGTCTTCTTC.